Detailed here is one T cell receptor (beta chain). Its specific antigen is unknown. Per-base quality was not reported, and no clone a single base away is much larger than it. The donors were healthy, HIV-negative adults who had no recently reported acute infections or vaccinations. All donors were Caucasian adults living in Nashville, Tennessee, USA. The CD8 memory samples were a combination of magnetically selected CD45RO+ cells and CCR7-negative CD45RA+ effector memory (TemRA) cells. After blood collection by leukapheresis, PBMCs were isolated using Ficoll-Histopaque density gradient centrifugation and then cryopreserved in the vapor phase of liquid nitrogen. Purity and quantity of every magnetically sorted T cell population were checked by analytical flow cytometry. Genomic DNA was isolated from every sorted fraction and measured by UV absorbance on a Nanodrop 2000c. This sample stems from a study of shared clonotypes between healthy human individuals (dated by TCRdb to between 2020 and 2021). Regarding the study in general: Two women and a few men aged 18 to 49 years were included in the cohort. For each donor, three plates each were used for CD4 naive and CD4 memory, two plates were used for CD8 naive, and one plate was used for CD8 memory. To estimate repertoire size and how much clonotype sharing occurs between individuals, the study deeply sequenced the blood TCR repertoires of roughly 5 healthy adults. To increase sequencing depth and limit assay-specific biases, TCR repertoire library preparation and sequencing were carried out by different laboratories using diverse techniques. Leukapheresis yielded between about 0.9 and 10 billion PBMCs per donor. The research as a whole found: When four donors were compared, the shared fraction of clonotypes was roughly 5% for naive CD4, about 4% for naive CD8, more than 2% for memory CD4, and 0.3% to 0.5% for memory CD8. Rarefaction of sorted-subset datasets indicated incomplete sequencing despite the large sequencing depth. Sampling was restricted to blood, and TCR repertoires in tissues likely differ from the TCR repertoires found in blood. Clonotypes shared by all four sorted-subset donors showed higher generation probabilities than non-shared clonotypes. The small number of donors limited the genetic and exposure-history diversity represented. Pairwise subsampling led to the expectation that sequencing depth would affect the degree of clonotype sharing among donors. Larger estimated clonotype richness was generally found for naive subsets than for memory subsets.

Using the deep immunoSEQ assay, TCR CDR3 regions were amplified from genomic DNA by multiplex PCR. Extracted genomic DNA from each cell subset was spread evenly across all wells of several immunoSEQ 96-well plates, with each plate serving as a replicate. For sorted subsets, about 200 ng genomic DNA, equal to tens of thousands of T cell genomes, was loaded into each replicate PCR. The purified libraries were quantified using a Qubit 3.0 fluorometer, sized with a Bioanalyzer 2100, and then quantified again using the KAPA Library Quantification kit. A separate single-read 150-cycle Illumina NextSeq 550 flow cell was used to sequence each immunoSEQ 96-well plate. In the original analysis: Because the immunoSEQ output included only junctional sequences and no quality scores, the filtering could not be the same as the filtering used for full-length reads. Sequences were annotated with PyIR, a Python wrapper for IgBLAST v1.9, and V/J genes and CDR3 were assigned using IMGT germline references. Reads with weak V/J assignments (E-value above 1e-6), missing CDR3, stop codons, out-of-frame junctions, or ambiguous translated residues were removed. V3J clonotypes were defined as sequences sharing the same inferred V gene, J gene, and CDR3 amino acid sequence. The percentage overlap between two repertoires was calculated by dividing the number of shared unique clonotypes by the size of the smaller repertoire. Richness of each repertoire was evaluated using RTK rarefaction, the Chao1 estimator, and Recon v2.1 estimates of unobserved clonotypes. Generation probabilities were computed with OLGA for all TCRbeta clonotypes obtained by the gDNA method from several donors. TCRdb re-hosts the immuneACCESS table, in-frame sequences only. Its copies lack some clones; in the studies checked, an unresolved V gene accounts for under half of them, and the cause for the rest is not known. For V, J and clone size, that table is used; D and trimming come from the DNA. Counted in this sample were about 79,000 clones; 62% of them appeared once. In total, the top ten clones hold around 50% of the sample.

The CDR1 and CDR2 encoded by the germline V gene are SGHVS and FNYEAQ. Measured from the cysteine to the phenylalanine, the CDR3 is 12 residues long. Solely the CDR3 DNA is kept, with 36 bases framed from the first base. A distance of 9 bases separates the germline ends of V and J, which lose 5 bases and 5 bases respectively. The chain is assembled from TRBV7-6 and TRBJ1-1, with the D gene too uncertain to name. Sequences were obtained from memory CD8+ T cells sorted from blood. In the paper's terms, the cell subset or site label means: CD45RO+ cells pooled with CCR7-negative TemRA cells. This clonotype was obtained from a man aged 25-40 years in good health. The DNA reads as follows: TGTGCCAGCAGCGGACCGCGGACTGAAGCTTTCTTT. This sequence encodes CASSGPRTEAFF.